The clone carrying this T cell receptor beta chain was seen only a few times. What it binds is unknown. This entry is derived from a study of persistence of HIV-infected CD4 T cells. The immunoSEQ assay was version 4, run in survey mode. Each sample used up to roughly 1 ug genomic DNA diluted to around 10 ng/uL. Method: immunoSEQ multiplex PCR; TCRdb's copy keeps in-frame clones and lacks some. The data show 35,000 to 45,000 clones, 87% seen once. Overall study results and limits: Bulk TCR data could not be restricted to HIV-1-infected CMV-responding cells. TCR oligoclonality correlated with proviral oligoclonality in the same sorted populations.

Nonspecific anti-CD3/anti-CD28 bead stimulation represents the broad CD4+ T cell repertoire. Responding CD4+ T cells were sorted by upregulation of both CD40 ligand and CD69. Germline loops: CDR1 MDHEN, CDR2 SYDVKM. The germline V and J ends were trimmed by 2 bases and 4 bases, with 12 bases remaining between them. The CDR3 runs to 15 residues. The sample here was CD4+ T cells sorted from PBMCs after approximately 19-hour stimulation, taken from a patient who received antiretroviral therapy. The sequence came from an adult man with HIV who was CMV-seropositive. The chain is built from TRBV28 and TRBJ1-5; possible D gene TRBD1, 5 bases. The CDR3 protein is CASSLAQGRNQPQHF. The CDR3, as DNA: TGTGCCAGCAGTTTAGCGCAGGGTAGGAATCAGCCCCAGCATTTT. The complete variable domain, with remaining parts taken from reference TRBV28 and TRBJ1-5, reads DVKVTQSSRYLVKRTGEKVFLECVQDMDHENMFWYRQDPGLGLRLIYFSYDVKMKEKGDIPEGYSVSREKKERFSLILESASTNQTSMYLCASSLAQGRNQPQHFGDGTRLSIL.